This T cell receptor beta chain was retrieved from a study of T cells in women clearing cervical HPV infection. Regarding this clone: Its antigen is as yet unknown. The read gets to within 3 residues of the CDR3 end, and the germline J gene fills in the rest.

Points from the study as a whole: Richness differences could reflect unmeasured T-cell content per sample. It is unknown whether associations predate infection; no effector/memory or HPV-specific sorting. CIN3+ cases had significantly higher TCR richness than controls; evenness did not differ.

CDR3 length: 14 amino acids. J was trimmed by 5 bases and V by 3 bases; bases with no gene match: 5. Germline V lookup: CDR1 SNHLY, CDR2 FYNNEI. TCRdb's table, derived via immunoSEQ multiplex PCR, lists solely in-frame clones and lacks some. This sample carries about 39,000 clones, with 6% to 6.5% going to the ten biggest clones. This TCR derives from a woman between 18 and 70 years old with a cervical HPV16 infection that either progressed to CIN3+ or cleared (not recorded which). The chain uses TRBV2 and TRBJ1-2; 8 bases line up with TRBD1. Sequenced: blood buffy coat. CDR3 sequence reads: CASSDQGARYGYTF. The DNA read from the CDR3 is TGTGCCAGCAGTGACCAGGGGGCCCGTTATGGC.